Each of the 8 T cell receptor beta chains below was sequenced from the same sample in a study of blood T cells in healthy people across ages. Alongside a J-beta primer mix, a sample-barcoded 5' primer served in a second PCR lasting about 7 to 12 cycles. TCRdb re-called the 5' RACE reads through MiXCR, storing one row per CDR3 protein. The sample records fewer than 2,000,000 distinct CDR3 sequences, around 40% being singletons. The sample consisted of blood. The source of these receptors is a human donor in good health.

The table lists this clonotype with many counts. The chain joins TRBV29-1 to TRBJ2-1; 9 positions match TRBD1. The CDR3 is 14 amino acids. Trimming cost V 2 bases and J 6 bases; bases outside gene matches: 5. Germline V gene data show CDR1 as SQVTM and CDR2 as ANQGSEA. The CDR3, as DNA: TGCAGCGTTGAACGGGACAGGGCCAGCAATGAGCAGTTCTTC. This encodes CSVERDRASNEQFF.

This clonotype has more than one count but fewer than ten. The chain recombines TRBV25-1 with TRBJ2-3; TRBD2 is a possible D gene (5 bases). Trimming took off 7 bases at V and 1 base at J, with 9 bases between the two ends. This CDR3 is 13 amino acids long. Germline loops: CDR1 MGHDK, CDR2 SYGVNS. In DNA, the CDR3 is TGTGCCAGCACCCTGGAGGGCACAGATACGCAGTATTTT. Translation gives CASTLEGTDTQYF.

The chain has TRBV6-2 or TRBV6-3 and TRBJ2-1, with 10 bases identical to TRBD2. V lost 5 bases to trimming and J lost 12 bases; unmatched junction nucleotides: 10. This CDR3 is 14 amino acids long. Germline V gene sequence: CDR1 MNHEY, CDR2 SVGEGT. The CDR3 sequence is CASSGSGGALRQFF. DNA for the CDR3: TGTGCCAGCAGTGGGAGCGGGGGGGCGTTAAGGCAGTTCTTC.

The chain recombines TRBV12-3 or TRBV12-4 with TRBJ2-7; D remains unclear. This CDR3 contains 12 residues. Trimming pared 2 bases from V and 6 bases from J, leaving 8 bases between. Here the CDR3 reads CASSLLYAEQYF. DNA for the CDR3: TGTGCCAGCAGTTTACTGTACGCCGAGCAGTACTTC.

This clonotype was detected many times. The rearrangement joins TRBV6-6 to TRBJ2-3, with TRBD1 matching 7 bases. In germline, CDR1 is MNHNY, CDR2 SVGAGI (reference sequence). The CDR3 contains 14 residues. With 2 bases clipped from V and 1 base from J, the junction kept 0 bases outside the gene matches. The CDR3: CASSYGTGTDTQYF. The CDR3 region has the DNA TGTGCCAGCAGTTACGGGACAGGCACAGATACGCAGTATTTT.

Only a few counts were recorded for this clonotype. The rearrangement links TRBV7-2 to TRBJ1-1; D gene uncertain. In germline, CDR1 is SGHTA, CDR2 FQGNSA. This CDR3 has 14 amino acids. V dropped 4 bases and J dropped 1 base, with 10 bases sitting between them. The CDR3 protein is CASSSSPGNTEAFF. CDR3 sequence (DNA): TGTGCCAGCAGCTCTTCTCCAGGGAACACTGAAGCTTTCTTT.

The chain combines TRBV2 with TRBJ1-2; D gene unclear. Germline V gene data show CDR1 as SNHLY and CDR2 as FYNNEI. The V and J ends lost 10 bases and 7 bases respectively, with 16 bases between them. This CDR3 is built from 12 residues. CDR3 protein: CANNLDLGGYTF. The CDR3 DNA follows: TGTGCCAACAATCTGGATTTAGGTGGCTACACCTTC.

This clonotype was recorded many times. This chain links TRBV7-2 with TRBJ1-2; D gene ambiguous. The CDR3 sequence is 14 residues long. The germline gives CDR1 SGHTA, CDR2 FQGNSA. Trimming shortened V by 5 bases and J by 4 bases, and 14 bases separated the two germline ends. This CDR3 reads CASSHEAVAYGYTF. The CDR3 nucleotides read TGTGCCAGCAGCCACGAGGCGGTGGCCTATGGCTACACCTTC. The whole variable domain, remainder taken from reference TRBV7-2 and TRBJ1-2, is GAGVSQSPSNKVTEKGKDVELRCDPISGHTALYWYRQSLGQGLEFLIYFQGNSAPDKSGLPSDRFSAERTGGSVSTLTIQRTQQEDSAVYLCASSHEAVAYGYTFGSGTRLTVV.